This TCR beta chain was identified during a study of regulatory T cells in long-lasting Graves disease. Overall study results and limits: Accuracy was perhaps lowered by the small sample size.

This CDR3 contains 13 residues. Per germline, CDR1 SGHRS and CDR2 YFSETQ. V lost 4 bases and J 5 bases, leaving 10 bases between the germline ends. This clonotype was counted many times. The antigen is undetermined. Indicated time point: persistent/refractory GD, antithyroid drugs over 5 years with positive TRAb. PBMC-derived RNA was used for the TCR library. Graves' disease was diagnosed by American Thyroid Association guidelines. Relying on iRepertoire HTBI primers and Arm-PCR of CDR3 regions, the team built TCR beta libraries. TCRdb itself ran the multiplex PCR reads through MiXCR, one entry per CDR3 protein. The table includes about 430,000 distinct CDR3 sequences, roughly 23% detected once.

The sequence came from a female donor with Graves disease. The V call is TRBV5-1, the J call TRBJ1-5, with D unresolved. Sequencing was performed on peripheral blood mononuclear cells (PBMCs), taken when the disease was refractory, from a patient treated with antithyroid drugs. The chain's CDR3 is CASSAEPDQPQHF. DNA for the CDR3: TGCGCCAGCAGCGCTGAGCCCGATCAGCCCCAGCATTTT.